This TCR beta chain was found in a study of blood T cell repertoires in COVID-19. Looking at the study overall: In each case, the material was cDNA or gDNA derived from T cells, B-cell-depleted T cells, or PBMCs.

V dropped 2 bases and J dropped 4; count of bases not matched to a gene: 4. Germline CDR1 and CDR2: SGHAT and FQNNGV. The CDR3 runs to 15 residues. Original methodology: Reference gene primer amplification gave nucleated cell count estimates. Some clones are missing from TCRdb's copy, which holds only in-frame ones; the method was immunoSEQ multiplex PCR. Clonal size and the V and J genes are those of that table, whereas D and trimming came from the DNA. The table shows about 140,000 clones, with around 90% occurring only once. The sequence was obtained from a man in his 70s with acute or convalescent COVID-19. V is TRBV11-2 and J is TRBJ1-4, with TRBD1 identical over 7 bases. Specimen: peripheral blood. In DNA form, the CDR3 reads TGTGCCAGCAGCTTAAAGGGGGCGGGTAATGAAAAACTGTTTTTT. The encoded protein is CASSLKGAGNEKLFF.